The 14 T cell receptor beta chains below all came from one sample that was sequenced in a study of T cells in Graves' hyperthyroidism and ophthalmopathy. Using RNA transcripts as the source, TCR beta CDR3 regions were amplified. In the first-round RT-PCR of the TCR CDR3, the HTBI primer set was used. TCRdb reprocessed the multiplex PCR reads with MiXCR, giving one entry per CDR3 protein. The data show roughly 400,000 distinct CDR3 sequences, around 15% seen once. The sample comprised blood. The receptors shown here come from a man aged 45-65 years with Graves' ophthalmopathy.

The rearrangement links TRBV6-1 to TRBJ1-2, with D possibly being TRBD1 (6 bases). The CDR3 is 12 residues long. Trimming took 6 bases from V and 8 from J, leaving 13 bases between them. The germline CDR1 and CDR2 sequences are MNHNS and SASEGT. CDR3 residues: CASRQGNGGYTF. CDR3 nucleotide sequence: TGTGCCAGCAGACAGGGAAACGGCGGCTACACCTTC.

At least ten counts were recorded for this clonotype. This sequence joins TRBV30 and TRBJ2-4, with 7 bases fitting TRBD2. V lost 7 bases, J lost 0 bases, and 9 bases stayed unmatched. The V gene's germline CDR1 is GTSNPN and CDR2 SVGIG (reference sequence). The CDR3 totals 15 residues. CDR3 DNA sequence: TGTGCCTACTCTAGCGGCGCCCTAGCCAAAAACATTCAGTACTTC. This sequence encodes CAYSSGALAKNIQYF.

The genes are TRBV10-3 and TRBJ2-2; maybe TRBD1 (5 bases). V was shortened by 2 bases and J by 2 bases, with 12 bases between the two germline ends. The CDR3 sequence is 16 residues long. In germline, CDR1 is ENHRY, CDR2 SYGVKD. The CDR3 region has the DNA TGTGCCATCAGTGAGAAAGTGACAGCCAACACCGGGGAGCTGTTTTTT. Protein: CAISEKVTANTGELFF.

Comments on this clonotype: The germline gene is not matched at one end of the junction; a read error may be the cause. The genes are TRBV7-8 and TRBJ1-6, with 8 bases lining up with TRBD1. Germline assignment: CDR1 SGHVS and CDR2 FQNEAQ. The CDR3 has 12 residues. The CDR3 DNA reads TGTACCAGCAGGACAGGGTTTTCACCCCTCCACTTT. Protein: CTSRTGFSPLHF.

The CDR3 loop is CASSRDRRDRETQYF. Written as DNA, the CDR3 is TGTGCCAGTAGCAGGGACAGGAGAGATCGGGAGACCCAGTACTTC. This rearrangement joins TRBV19 to TRBJ2-5; 8 bases are shared with TRBD1. V was clipped by 6 bases and J by 5 bases; unmatched bases: 11. This CDR3 region has 15 residues. Germline V lookup: CDR1 LNHDA, CDR2 SQIVND (reference sequence).

With respect to this clonotype: A junction end diverges from the germline sequence, so it may reflect a read error. V is TRBV10-1 and J is TRBJ2-7; maybe TRBD2 (6 bases). Germline assignment: CDR1 WNHNN and CDR2 SYGVQD (reference sequence). This CDR3 is built from 13 residues. CDR3 region: CASSFGEAYEQYF. The CDR3 nucleotides read TGCGCCAGCAGTTTTGGGGAGGCCTATGAGCAGTACTTC.

The rearrangement joins TRBV27 to TRBJ2-1; possibly TRBD2 for D (6 bases). CDR1 is MNHEY and CDR2 is SMNVEV in the germline V gene (reference sequence). The CDR3 is made up of 16 amino acids. Trimming took off 4 bases at V and 8 bases at J, with 21 bases between the two ends. The CDR3 DNA sequence: TGTGCCAGCAGTTCGCCGGGAGAGCCCCAAGGCCATGAGCAGTTCTTC. It is translated as CASSSPGEPQGHEQFF.

This clonotype has ten or more counts. V is TRBV28 and J is TRBJ2-1; unclear D gene. The V gene's germline CDR1 is MDHEN and CDR2 SYDVKM. Trimming cost V 5 bases and J 5 bases, with 13 bases left between them. The CDR3 covers 14 residues. The CDR3 DNA follows: TGTGCCAGCAGTACCAACCCCCCGCACAATGAGCAGTTCTTC. Translation: CASSTNPPHNEQFF.

This clonotype was observed a few times. This sequence joins TRBV2 and TRBJ2-6; no reliable D call. V was shortened by 2 bases and J by 0 bases, with 2 bases between the two germline ends. CDR1 and CDR2 from the germline V gene are SNHLY and FYNNEI. This CDR3 is built from 14 residues. The CDR3 here is CASSELSGANVLTF. The CDR3 bases are TGTGCCAGCAGTGAACTCTCTGGGGCCAACGTCCTGACTTTC.

A few counts support this clonotype. Compared with germline, one end of the junction differs, possibly owing to a read error. CDR3 loop: CASSLEQGLGANVLTF. The CDR3 nucleotides are TGTGCCAGCAGCTTAGAACAGGGTCTGGGGGCCAACGTCCTTACTTTC. The chain recombines TRBV7-9 with TRBJ2-6, with D possibly being TRBD1 (6 bases). CDR1 and CDR2 from the germline V gene are SEHNR and FQNEAQ (reference sequence). The CDR3 length is 16 residues. The whole variable domain, filled in from reference TRBV7-9 and TRBJ2-6, reads DTGVSQNPRHKITKRGQNVTFRCDPISEHNRLYWYRQTLGQGPEFLTYFQNEAQLEKSRLLSDRFSAERPKGSFSTLEIQRTEQGDSAMYLCASSLEQGLGANVLTFGAGSRLTVL.

This clonotype was detected ten times or more. The chain couples TRBV7-3 to TRBJ2-5; D might be TRBD1 or TRBD2, each matching 6 bases. Germline V gives CDR1 SGHTA, CDR2 FQGTGA. The CDR3 loop spans 13 amino acids. V was cut by 0 bases and J by 9 bases, with 11 bases left in between. CDR3 in amino acids: CASSLTGGSAQYF. For the CDR3, the DNA is TGTGCCAGCAGCTTAACCGGGGGCTCGGCCCAGTACTTC.

This clonotype has at least ten counts. V usage is TRBV24-1 and J usage is TRBJ2-3; 7 nucleotides agree with TRBD2. This CDR3 comprises 13 residues. V dropped 9 bases and J dropped 2; count of bases not matched to a gene: 4. In germline, CDR1 is KGHDR, CDR2 SFDVKD. The CDR3 nucleotides are TGTGCCACCTCTAGCGGCTACACAGATACGCAGTATTTT. It translates to CATSSGYTDTQYF.

The V gene is TRBV20-1, the J gene TRBJ2-1; TRBD2 matches 8 bases. This CDR3 contains 15 residues. J lost 7 bases, V lost 3 bases, and 11 bases had no gene match. Germline values: CDR1 DFQATT, CDR2 SNEGSKA (reference sequence). CDR3 in amino acids: CSASELRTSRNEQFF. In nucleotides, the CDR3 is TGCAGTGCTAGCGAACTTAGGACTAGCAGGAATGAGCAGTTCTTC.

This clonotype occurred once. The chain has TRBV19 and TRBJ1-1; D is undetermined. The CDR3 contains 14 residues. Germline V CDR1 and CDR2: LNHDA, SQIVND (reference sequence). The V and J ends lost 5 bases and 0 bases respectively, with 10 bases between them. As DNA, the CDR3 is TGTGCCAGTAGTCCGAGTAACCTGAACACTGAAGCTTTCTTT. As protein: CASSPSNLNTEAFF. Combining the CDR3 with reference TRBV19 and TRBJ1-1 gives the whole variable domain DGGITQSPKYLFRKEGQNVTLSCEQNLNHDAMYWYRQDPGQGLRLIYYSQIVNDFQKGDIAEGYSVSREKKESFPLTVTSAQKNPTAFYLCASSPSNLNTEAFFGQGTRLTVV.